The next 7 T cell receptor beta chains were all read from a single sample in a study of OX40 agonist ivuxolimab in advanced cancers. Only in-frame clones appear in the TCRdb table, and some are missing; sequencing was by immunoSEQ multiplex PCR. Among 15,000 to 20,000 clones, about 92% were seen once, and the ten largest hold less than 9.5%. Sample: CD4+ or CD8+ T cells sorted from blood, taken in a trial of the OX40 agonist ivuxolimab. Receptors originate from an adult with an advanced solid tumor such as melanoma, head and neck, liver or kidney cancer.

V and J are TRBV13 and TRBJ2-1; perhaps D is TRBD1 or TRBD2 (6 bases each). From germline, CDR1 is PRHDT and CDR2 FYEKMQ (reference sequence). Trimming stripped 5 bases from V and 8 bases from J, with 10 bases between. The CDR3 has 12 amino acids. CDR3 residues: CASSPGADEQFF. CDR3 in DNA: TGTGCCAGCAGCCCGGGGGCGGATGAGCAGTTCTTC.

The CDR3 protein is CASIPSTGGLIDGTEAFF. The CDR3, as DNA: TGTGCCAGCATCCCCAGTACAGGGGGCCTCATTGACGGCACTGAAGCTTTCTTT. The chain employs TRBV27 and TRBJ1-1; TRBD1 matches 9 bases. CDR3 length: 18 amino acids. Unmatched junction bases numbered 19, after V lost 7 bases and J lost 4 bases. Germline loops: CDR1 MNHEY, CDR2 SMNVEV (reference sequence).

This chain links TRBV4-2 with TRBJ2-3; D remains unclear. From germline, CDR1 is LGHNA and CDR2 YNFKEQ. V was trimmed by 4 bases and J by 4 bases, leaving 21 bases between them. The CDR3 is made up of 17 amino acids. The CDR3 is CASSLRWPPNVPDTQYF. Here the CDR3 DNA reads TGTGCCAGCAGCCTGAGATGGCCCCCGAACGTTCCAGATACGCAGTATTTT.

The chain is built from TRBV7-9 and TRBJ2-7, with D uncertain. The CDR3 is made up of 11 amino acids. Trimming left V 4 bases short and J 4 bases short, with 5 bases between. Looked up from germline, CDR1 is SEHNR and CDR2 is FQNEAQ (reference sequence). This CDR3 reads CASSSYYEQYF. The CDR3 DNA is TGTGCCAGCAGCTCCTATTACGAGCAGTACTTC. The full variable domain, in which reference TRBV7-9 and TRBJ2-7 provide the parts outside the CDR3, is DTGVSQNPRHKITKRGQNVTFRCDPISEHNRLYWYRQTLGQGPEFLTYFQNEAQLEKSRLLSDRFSAERPKGSFSTLEIQRTEQGDSAMYLCASSSYYEQYFGPGTRLTVT.

The chain has TRBV28 and TRBJ1-2; D uncertain. The length of the CDR3 is 13 residues. CDR1 and CDR2 (germline): MDHEN, SYDVKM. Trimming left V 6 bases short and J 2 bases short, with 10 bases between. The chain's CDR3 is CASSLTLNYGYTF. The CDR3 DNA reads TGTGCCAGCAGCTTGACTCTCAACTATGGCTACACCTTC.

The chain combines TRBV4-1 with TRBJ1-1, with D tentatively TRBD1 (5 bases). V was trimmed by 0 bases and J by 7 bases, leaving 12 bases between them. Germline assignment: CDR1 MGHRA and CDR2 YSYEKL. There are 14 residues in the CDR3. The CDR3 here is CASSQDSMGGEAFF. As DNA, the CDR3 is TGCGCCAGCAGCCAAGATTCCATGGGGGGTGAAGCTTTCTTT.

This rearrangement joins TRBV5-6 to TRBJ1-4, with D unresolved. V lost 0 bases, J lost 4 bases, and 7 bases lay in between. This CDR3 contains 14 residues. The germline V gene has CDR1 SGHDT and CDR2 YYEEEE. The CDR3 spells CASSLGGYNEKLFF. The CDR3 DNA follows: TGTGCCAGCAGCTTGGGCGGGTATAATGAAAAACTGTTTTTT.